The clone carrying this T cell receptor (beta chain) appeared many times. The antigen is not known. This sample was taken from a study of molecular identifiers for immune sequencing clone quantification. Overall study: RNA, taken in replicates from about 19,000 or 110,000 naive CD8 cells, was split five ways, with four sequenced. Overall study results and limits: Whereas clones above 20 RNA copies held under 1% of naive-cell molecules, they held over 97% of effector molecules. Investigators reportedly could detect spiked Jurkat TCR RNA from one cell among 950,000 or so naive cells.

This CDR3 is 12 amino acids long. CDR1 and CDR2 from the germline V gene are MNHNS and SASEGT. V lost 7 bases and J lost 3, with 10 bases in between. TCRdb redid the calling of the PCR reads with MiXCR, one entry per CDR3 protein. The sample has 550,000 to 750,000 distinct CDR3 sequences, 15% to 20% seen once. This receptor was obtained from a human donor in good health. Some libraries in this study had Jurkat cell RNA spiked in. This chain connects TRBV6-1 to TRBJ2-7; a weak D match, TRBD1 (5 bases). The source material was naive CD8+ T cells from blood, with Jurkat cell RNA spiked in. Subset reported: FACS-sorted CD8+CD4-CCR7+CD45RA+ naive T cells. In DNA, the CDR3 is TGTGCCAGCACCACGACAGACTACGAGCAGTACTTC. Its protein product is CASTTTDYEQYF.